The entry that follows covers one T cell receptor (beta chain) sequence. Its specificity is not known. CDR3 length: 16 residues. J lost 7 bases, V lost 3 bases, and 5 bases had no gene match. Looked up from germline, CDR1 is SGDLS and CDR2 is YYNGEE. This entry is derived from a study of cytomegalovirus exposure and HLA in healthy donors. Study-level results: Across HLA loci, a later analysis found differing TCR association rates, with DRB1 most and HLA-C fewest.

With 60 Vbeta and 13 Jbeta primers, the PCR was carried out. Measured with immunoSEQ multiplex PCR; TCRdb has only the in-frame clones, and not every one. The sample includes tens of thousands of clones. The genes are TRBV9 and TRBJ2-1; TRBD2 agrees at 15 bases. The sequenced material came from PBMCs. The source of this sequence is a young man in good health and CMV-seropositive. CDR3 sequence (DNA): TGTGCCAGCAGCGGTTGGACTAGCGGGAGGGTAAATGAGCAGTTCTTC. This encodes CASSGWTSGRVNEQFF. Combining the CDR3 with reference TRBV9 and TRBJ2-1 gives the whole variable domain DSGVTQTPKHLITATGQRVTLRCSPRSGDLSVYWYQQSLDQGLQFLIQYYNGEERAKGNILERFSAQQFPDLHSELNLSSLELGDSALYFCASSGWTSGRVNEQFFGPGTRLTVL.